This T cell receptor (beta chain) derives from a study of spatial heterogeneity in lung cancer. In the study overall: Available PBMC from follow-up, collected a median of roughly two years after resection, underwent sequencing. Alpha-chain sequences were detected in numbers that were consistently lower than beta-chain sequences. The study, taken as a whole, reports: At resection, ubiquitous expanded tumor TCRs appeared in blood more than at follow-up.

Time point given: blood at routine non-recurrence follow-up after resection. Tumor, nontumor lung or frozen PBMC supplied whole RNA that was sequenced unsorted. The CDR3 runs to 17 residues. Germline CDR1 is MNHEY and CDR2 is SMNVEV (reference sequence). Between the trimmed V and J ends, which lost 4 bases and 5 bases, there was a span of 23 bases. Carried by each TCR cDNA molecule was a unique molecular identifier. TCRdb ran MiXCR on the 5' RACE reads and lists one entry per CDR3 protein. The top ten hold approximately 20% of the sample, which has under 30,000 distinct CDR3 sequences, approximately 5.4% seen once. A remark on this clonotype: Its antigen is unidentified.

This TCR came from a male donor with early-stage non-small cell lung cancer. The sample in question was PBMCs, obtained at follow-up. This chain links TRBV27 with TRBJ1-1, with D possibly matching TRBD1 (6 bases). DNA for the CDR3: TGTGCCAGCAGTTCGAACTTACAGGGCCGCCGGAGAACTGAAGCTTTCTTT. This codes for CASSSNLQGRRRTEAFF.